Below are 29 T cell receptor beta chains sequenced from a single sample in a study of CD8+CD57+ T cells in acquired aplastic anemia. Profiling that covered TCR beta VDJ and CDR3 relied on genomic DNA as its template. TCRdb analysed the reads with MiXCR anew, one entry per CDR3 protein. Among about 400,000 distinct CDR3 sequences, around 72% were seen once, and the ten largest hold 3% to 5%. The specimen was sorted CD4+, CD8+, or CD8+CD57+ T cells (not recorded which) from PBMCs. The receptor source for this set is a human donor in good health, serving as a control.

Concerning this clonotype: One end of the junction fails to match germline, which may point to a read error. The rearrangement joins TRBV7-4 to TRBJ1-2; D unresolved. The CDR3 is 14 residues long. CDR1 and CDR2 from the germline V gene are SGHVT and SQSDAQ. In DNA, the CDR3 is TGTGCCAGCAGCCTTAGGACGTTCTGCTATGGCTACCACTTC. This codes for CASSLRTFCYGYHF.

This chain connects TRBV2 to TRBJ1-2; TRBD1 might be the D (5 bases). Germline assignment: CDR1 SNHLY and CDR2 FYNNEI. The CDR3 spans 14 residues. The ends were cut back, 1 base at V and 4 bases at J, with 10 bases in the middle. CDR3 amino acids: CASSEERDGYGYTF. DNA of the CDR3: TGTGCCAGCAGTGAAGAAAGGGACGGCTATGGCTACACCTTC.

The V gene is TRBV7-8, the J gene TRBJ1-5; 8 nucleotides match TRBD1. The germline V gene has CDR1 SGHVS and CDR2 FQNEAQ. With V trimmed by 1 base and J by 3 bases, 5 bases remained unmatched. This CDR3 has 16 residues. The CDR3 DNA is TGTGCCAGCAGCTTAGATGGACAGGGTCTCAATCAGCCCCAGCATTTT. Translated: CASSLDGQGLNQPQHF.

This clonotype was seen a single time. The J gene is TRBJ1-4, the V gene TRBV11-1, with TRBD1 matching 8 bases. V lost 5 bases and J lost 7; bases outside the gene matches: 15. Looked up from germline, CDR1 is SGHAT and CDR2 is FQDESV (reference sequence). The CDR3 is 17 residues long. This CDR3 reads CASSQAGSGGSGEKLFF. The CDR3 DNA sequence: TGTGCCAGCAGCCAAGCCGGATCAGGGGGCAGTGGTGAAAAACTGTTTTTT. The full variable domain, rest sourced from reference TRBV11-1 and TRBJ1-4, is EAEVAQSPRYKITEKSQAVAFWCDPISGHATLYWYRQILGQGPELLVQFQDESVVDDSQLPKDRFSAERLKGVDSTLKIQPAELGDSAMYLCASSQAGSGGSGEKLFFGSGTQLSVL.

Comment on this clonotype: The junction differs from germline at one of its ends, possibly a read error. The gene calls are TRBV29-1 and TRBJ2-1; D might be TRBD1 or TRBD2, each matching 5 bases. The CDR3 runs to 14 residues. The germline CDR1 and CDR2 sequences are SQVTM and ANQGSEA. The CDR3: CSVDGAGTYNEQYF. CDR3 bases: TGCAGCGTTGACGGCGCCGGGACCTACAATGAGCAGTACTTT.

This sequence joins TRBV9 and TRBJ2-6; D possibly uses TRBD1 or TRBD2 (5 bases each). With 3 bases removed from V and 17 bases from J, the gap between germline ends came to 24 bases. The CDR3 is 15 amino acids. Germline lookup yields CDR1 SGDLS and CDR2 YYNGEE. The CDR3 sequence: CASSEGRTVYEQLTF. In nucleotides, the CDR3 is TGTGCCAGCAGCGAGGGACGGACGGTTTACGAGCAGTTGACTTTC. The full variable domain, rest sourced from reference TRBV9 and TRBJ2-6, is DSGVTQTPKHLITATGQRVTLRCSPRSGDLSVYWYQQSLDQGLQFLIQYYNGEERAKGNILERFSAQQFPDLHSELNLSSLELGDSALYFCASSEGRTVYEQLTFGAGSRLTVL.

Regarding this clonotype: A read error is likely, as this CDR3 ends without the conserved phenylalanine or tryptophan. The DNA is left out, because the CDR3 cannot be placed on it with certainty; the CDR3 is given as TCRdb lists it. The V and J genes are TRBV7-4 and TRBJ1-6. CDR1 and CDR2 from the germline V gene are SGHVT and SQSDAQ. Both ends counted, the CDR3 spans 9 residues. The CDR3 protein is CASSVIAIG.

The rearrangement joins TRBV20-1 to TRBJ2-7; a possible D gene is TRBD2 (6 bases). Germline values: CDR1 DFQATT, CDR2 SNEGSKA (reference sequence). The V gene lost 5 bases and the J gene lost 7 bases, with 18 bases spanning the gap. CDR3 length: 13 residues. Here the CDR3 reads CSAPRGEATEQYF. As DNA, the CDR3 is TGCAGTGCTCCACGAGGGGAGGCCACTGAGCAGTACTTC.

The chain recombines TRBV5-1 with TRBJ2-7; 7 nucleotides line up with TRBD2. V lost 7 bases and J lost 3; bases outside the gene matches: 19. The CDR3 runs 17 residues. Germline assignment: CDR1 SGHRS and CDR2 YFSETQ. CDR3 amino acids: CASDTRDDQPGGYEQYF. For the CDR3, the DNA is TGCGCCAGCGACACACGGGATGATCAGCCGGGGGGCTACGAGCAGTACTTC. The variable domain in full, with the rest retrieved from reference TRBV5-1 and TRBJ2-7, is KAGVTQTPRYLIKTRGQQVTLSCSPISGHRSVSWYQQTPGQGLQFLFEYFSETQRNKGNFPGRFSGRQFSNSRSEMNVSTLELGDSALYLCASDTRDDQPGGYEQYFGPGTRLTVT.

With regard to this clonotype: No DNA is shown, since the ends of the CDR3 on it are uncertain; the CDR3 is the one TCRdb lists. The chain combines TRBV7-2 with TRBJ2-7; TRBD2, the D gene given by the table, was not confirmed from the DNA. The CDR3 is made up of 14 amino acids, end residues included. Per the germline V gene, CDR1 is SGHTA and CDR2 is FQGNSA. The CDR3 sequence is CASGSSYEQYFGPF.

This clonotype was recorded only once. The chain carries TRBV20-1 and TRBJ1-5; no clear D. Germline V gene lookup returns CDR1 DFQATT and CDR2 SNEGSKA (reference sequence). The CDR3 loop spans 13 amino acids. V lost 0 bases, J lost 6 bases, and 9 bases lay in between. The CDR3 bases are TGCAGTGCTAGAGATGAGACTAGTCAGCCCCAGCATTTT. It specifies CSARDETSQPQHF.

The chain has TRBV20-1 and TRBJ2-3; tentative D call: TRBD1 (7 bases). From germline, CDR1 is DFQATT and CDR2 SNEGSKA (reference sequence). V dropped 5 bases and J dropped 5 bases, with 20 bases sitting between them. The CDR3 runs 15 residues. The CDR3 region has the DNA TGCAGTGCTCAGGGGGACCGCGGGGAGCAAGATACGCAGTATTTT. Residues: CSAQGDRGEQDTQYF.

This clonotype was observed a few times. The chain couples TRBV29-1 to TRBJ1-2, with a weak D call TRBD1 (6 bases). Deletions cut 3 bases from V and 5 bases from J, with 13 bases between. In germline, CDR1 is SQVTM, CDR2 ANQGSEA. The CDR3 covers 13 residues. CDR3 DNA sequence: TGCAGCGTTGATACGGAAACAGGGTATGGCTACACCTTC. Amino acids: CSVDTETGYGYTF. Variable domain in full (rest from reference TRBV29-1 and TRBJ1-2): SAVISQKPSRDICQRGTSLTIQCQVDSQVTMMFWYRQQPGQSLTLIATANQGSEATYESGFVIDKFPISRPNLTFSTLTVSNMSPEDSSIYLCSVDTETGYGYTFGSGTRLTVV.

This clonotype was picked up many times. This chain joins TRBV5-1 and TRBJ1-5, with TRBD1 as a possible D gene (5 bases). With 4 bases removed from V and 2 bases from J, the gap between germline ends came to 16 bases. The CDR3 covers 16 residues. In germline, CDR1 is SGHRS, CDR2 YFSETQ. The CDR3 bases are TGCGCCAGCAGCCAGGGTTGGGGCGCGGGCAATCAGCCCCAGCATTTT. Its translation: CASSQGWGAGNQPQHF.

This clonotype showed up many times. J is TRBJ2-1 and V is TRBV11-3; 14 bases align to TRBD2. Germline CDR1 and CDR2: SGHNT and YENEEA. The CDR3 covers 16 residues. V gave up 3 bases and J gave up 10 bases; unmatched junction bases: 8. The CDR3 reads CASSLGLAGALEEQFF. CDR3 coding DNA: TGTGCCAGCAGCTTGGGACTAGCGGGGGCCTTAGAGGAGCAGTTCTTC.

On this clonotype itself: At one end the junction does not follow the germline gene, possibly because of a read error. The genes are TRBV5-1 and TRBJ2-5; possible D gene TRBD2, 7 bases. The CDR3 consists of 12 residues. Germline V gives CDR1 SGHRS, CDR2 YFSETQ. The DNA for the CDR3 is TGTGCCAGCAGCTCCCTAAGAGGGGGGGCATACTTC. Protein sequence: CASSSLRGGAYF.

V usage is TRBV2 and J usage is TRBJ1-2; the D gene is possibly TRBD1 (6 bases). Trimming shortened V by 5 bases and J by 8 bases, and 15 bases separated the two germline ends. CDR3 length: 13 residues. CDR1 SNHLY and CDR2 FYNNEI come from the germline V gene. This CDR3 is CASSLTGSRGYTF. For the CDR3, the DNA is TGTGCCAGCAGTCTTACAGGGTCGAGAGGCTACACCTTC.

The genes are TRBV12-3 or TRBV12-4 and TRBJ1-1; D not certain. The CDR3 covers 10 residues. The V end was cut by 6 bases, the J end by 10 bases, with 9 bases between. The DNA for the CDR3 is TGTGCCAGCAGACAGCGAGGAGCTTTCTTT. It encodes CASRQRGAFF.

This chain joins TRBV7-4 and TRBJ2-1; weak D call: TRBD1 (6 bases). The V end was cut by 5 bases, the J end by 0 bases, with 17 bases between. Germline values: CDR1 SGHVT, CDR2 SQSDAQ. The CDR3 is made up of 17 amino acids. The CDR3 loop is CASSQQIRGSSYNEQFF. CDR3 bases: TGTGCCAGCAGCCAACAAATTAGGGGGTCCTCCTACAATGAGCAGTTCTTC.

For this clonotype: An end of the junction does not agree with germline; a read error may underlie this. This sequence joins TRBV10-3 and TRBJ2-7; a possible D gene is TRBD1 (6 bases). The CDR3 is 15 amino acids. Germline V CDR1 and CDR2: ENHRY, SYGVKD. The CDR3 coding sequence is TGTGCCAGCAGTTACGGCAGGGGAGTAGGCTACGAGCAGTACTTC. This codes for CASSYGRGVGYEQYF.

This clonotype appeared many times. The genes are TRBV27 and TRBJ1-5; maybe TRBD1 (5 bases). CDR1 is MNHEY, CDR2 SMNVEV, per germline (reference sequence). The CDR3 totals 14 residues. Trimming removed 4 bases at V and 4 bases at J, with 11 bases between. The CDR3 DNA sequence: TGTGCCAGCAGTTGGGGGGTCGGTAATCAGCCCCAGCATTTT. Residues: CASSWGVGNQPQHF.

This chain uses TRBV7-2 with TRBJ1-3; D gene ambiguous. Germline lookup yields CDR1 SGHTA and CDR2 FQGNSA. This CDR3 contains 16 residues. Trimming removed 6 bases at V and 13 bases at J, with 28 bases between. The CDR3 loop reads CASRRTVYSPLHFIYF. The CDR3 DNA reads TGTGCCAGCAGACGGACGGTTTACTCACCCCTCCACTTTATATATTTT.

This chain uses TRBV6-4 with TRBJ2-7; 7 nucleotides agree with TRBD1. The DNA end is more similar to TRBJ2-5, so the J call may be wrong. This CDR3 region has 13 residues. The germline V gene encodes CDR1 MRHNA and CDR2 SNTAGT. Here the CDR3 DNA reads TGTGCCAGCAGAGGGGGCAGGGCTGAGACCCAGTACTTC. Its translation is CASRGGRAETQYF.

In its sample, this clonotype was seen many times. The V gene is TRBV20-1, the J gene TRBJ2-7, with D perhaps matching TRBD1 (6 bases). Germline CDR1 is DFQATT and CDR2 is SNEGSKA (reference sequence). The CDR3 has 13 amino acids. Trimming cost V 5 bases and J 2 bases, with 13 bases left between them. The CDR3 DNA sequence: TGCAGTGCTCCCAGACAGGAAGCCTACGAGCAGTACTTC. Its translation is CSAPRQEAYEQYF.

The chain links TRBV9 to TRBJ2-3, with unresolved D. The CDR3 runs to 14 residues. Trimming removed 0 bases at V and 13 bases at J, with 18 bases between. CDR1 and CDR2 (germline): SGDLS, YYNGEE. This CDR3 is CASSVDARTAYEYF. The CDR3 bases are TGTGCCAGCAGCGTAGATGCTAGAACGGCCTACGAGTATTTT.

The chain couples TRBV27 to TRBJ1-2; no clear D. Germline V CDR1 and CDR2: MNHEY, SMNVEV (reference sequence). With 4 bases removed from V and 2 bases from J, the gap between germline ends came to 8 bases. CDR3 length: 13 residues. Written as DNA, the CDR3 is TGTGCCAGCAGTTCGGACGGGAACTATGGCTACACCTTC. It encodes CASSSDGNYGYTF.

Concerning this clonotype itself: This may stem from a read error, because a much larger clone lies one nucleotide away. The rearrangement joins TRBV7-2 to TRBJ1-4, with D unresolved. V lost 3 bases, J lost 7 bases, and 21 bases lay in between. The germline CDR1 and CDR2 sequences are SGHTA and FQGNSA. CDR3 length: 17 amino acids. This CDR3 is CASSLSTVVRWCEKLFF. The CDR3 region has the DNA TGTGCCAGCAGCTTGTCGACCGTGGTGAGGTGGTGTGAAAAACTGTTTTTT.

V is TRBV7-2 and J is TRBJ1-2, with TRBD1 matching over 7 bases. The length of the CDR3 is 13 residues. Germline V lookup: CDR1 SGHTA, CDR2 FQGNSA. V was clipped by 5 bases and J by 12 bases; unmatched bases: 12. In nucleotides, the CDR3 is TGTGCCAGCAGCGTACAGGGGAACTCTGGAAACACCTTC. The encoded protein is CASSVQGNSGNTF.

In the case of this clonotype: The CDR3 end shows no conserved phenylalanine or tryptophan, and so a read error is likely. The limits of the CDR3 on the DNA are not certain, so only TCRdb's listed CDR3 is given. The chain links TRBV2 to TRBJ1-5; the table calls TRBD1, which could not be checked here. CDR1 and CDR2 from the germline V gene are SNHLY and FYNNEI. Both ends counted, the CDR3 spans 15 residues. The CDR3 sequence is CASTSGVDQPQHFGD.